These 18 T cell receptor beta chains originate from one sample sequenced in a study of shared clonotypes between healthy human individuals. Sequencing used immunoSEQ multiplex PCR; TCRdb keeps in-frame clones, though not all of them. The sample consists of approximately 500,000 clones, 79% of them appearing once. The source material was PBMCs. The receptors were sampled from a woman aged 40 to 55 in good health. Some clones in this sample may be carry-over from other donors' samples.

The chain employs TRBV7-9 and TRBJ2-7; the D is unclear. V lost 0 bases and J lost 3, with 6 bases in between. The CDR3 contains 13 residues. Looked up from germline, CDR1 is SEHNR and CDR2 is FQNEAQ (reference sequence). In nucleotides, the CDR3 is TGTGCCAGCAGCTTAGCTGCGTTCTACGAGCAGTACTTC. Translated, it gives CASSLAAFYEQYF.

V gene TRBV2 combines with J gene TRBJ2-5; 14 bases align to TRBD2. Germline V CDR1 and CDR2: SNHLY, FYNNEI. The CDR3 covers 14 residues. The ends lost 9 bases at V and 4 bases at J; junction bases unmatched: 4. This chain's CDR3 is CASTGTSGRETQYF. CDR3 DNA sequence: TGTGCCAGTACCGGGACTAGCGGGAGAGAGACCCAGTACTTC.

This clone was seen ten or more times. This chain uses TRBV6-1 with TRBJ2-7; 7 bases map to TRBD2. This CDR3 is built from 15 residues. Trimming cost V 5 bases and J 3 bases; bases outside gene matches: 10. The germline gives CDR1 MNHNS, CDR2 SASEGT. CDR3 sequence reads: CASSPRLAVYYEQYF. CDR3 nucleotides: TGTGCCAGCAGTCCCCGGCTAGCGGTATACTACGAGCAGTACTTC.

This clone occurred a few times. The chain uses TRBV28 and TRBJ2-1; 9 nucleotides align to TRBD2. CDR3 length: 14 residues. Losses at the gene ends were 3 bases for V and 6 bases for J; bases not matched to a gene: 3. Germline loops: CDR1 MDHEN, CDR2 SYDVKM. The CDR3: CASSFPSGTNEQFF. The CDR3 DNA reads TGTGCCAGCAGTTTCCCTAGCGGGACCAATGAGCAGTTCTTC.

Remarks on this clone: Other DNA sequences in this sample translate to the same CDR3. The CDR3 nucleotides read TGCAGCGTCGGACTAGCGGGCAACTACAATGAGCAGTTCTTC. This gives the protein CSVGLAGNYNEQFF. The chain combines TRBV29-1 with TRBJ2-1; 11 nucleotides align to TRBD2. With 6 bases clipped from V and 3 bases from J, the junction kept 4 bases outside the gene matches. Germline V gene data show CDR1 as SQVTM and CDR2 as ANQGSEA. This CDR3 contains 14 residues.

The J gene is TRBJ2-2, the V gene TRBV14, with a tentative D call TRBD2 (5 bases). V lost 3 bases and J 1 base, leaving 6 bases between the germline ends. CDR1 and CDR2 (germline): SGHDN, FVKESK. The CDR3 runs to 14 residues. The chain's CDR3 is CASSHGVNTGELFF. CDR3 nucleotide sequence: TGTGCCAGCAGCCACGGGGTGAACACCGGGGAGCTGTTTTTT.

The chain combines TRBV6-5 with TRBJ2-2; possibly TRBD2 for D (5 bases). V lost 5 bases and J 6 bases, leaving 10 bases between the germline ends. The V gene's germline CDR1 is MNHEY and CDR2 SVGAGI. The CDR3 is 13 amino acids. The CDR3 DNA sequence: TGTGCCAGCAGTCAACGAGGGTCCGGGGAGCTGTTTTTT. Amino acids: CASSQRGSGELFF.

CDR3 sequence (DNA): TGTGCCAGCAGTTTAGTAGGGGAGGCAACTAATGAAAAACTGTTTTTT. Its translation is CASSLVGEATNEKLFF. The J gene is TRBJ1-4, the V gene TRBV28; D may be TRBD1 (5 bases). Germline CDR1 reads MDHEN; CDR2 reads SYDVKM. The CDR3 spans 16 residues. Trimming left V 2 bases short and J 0 bases short, with 10 bases between.

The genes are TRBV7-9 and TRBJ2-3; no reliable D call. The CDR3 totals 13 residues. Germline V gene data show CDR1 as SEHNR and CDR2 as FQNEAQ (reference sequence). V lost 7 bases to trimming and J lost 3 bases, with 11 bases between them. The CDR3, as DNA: TGTGCCAGCACCGTTCCCGGGACAGATACGCAGTATTTT. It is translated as CASTVPGTDTQYF.

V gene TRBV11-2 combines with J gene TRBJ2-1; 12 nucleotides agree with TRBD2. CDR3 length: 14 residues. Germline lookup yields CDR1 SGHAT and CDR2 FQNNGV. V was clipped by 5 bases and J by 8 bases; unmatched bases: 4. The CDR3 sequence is CASSQTSGSYEQFF. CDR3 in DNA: TGTGCCAGCAGCCAGACTAGCGGGAGTTATGAGCAGTTCTTC. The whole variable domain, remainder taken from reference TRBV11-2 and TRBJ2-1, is EAGVAQSPRYKIIEKRQSVAFWCNPISGHATLYWYQQILGQGPKLLIQFQNNGVVDDSQLPKDRFSAERLKGVDSTLKIQPAKLEDSAVYLCASSQTSGSYEQFFGPGTRLTVL.

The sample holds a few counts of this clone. The CDR3 protein is CASSKDGGAGGNTEAFF. In DNA form, the CDR3 reads TGTGCCAGCAGCAAAGACGGGGGCGCGGGTGGGAACACTGAAGCTTTCTTT. V gene TRBV7-3 combines with J gene TRBJ1-1; weak D call: TRBD1 (6 bases). The CDR3 extends over 17 amino acids. Trimming took off 5 bases at V and 1 base at J, with 20 bases between the two ends. CDR1 is SGHTA, CDR2 FQGTGA, per germline.

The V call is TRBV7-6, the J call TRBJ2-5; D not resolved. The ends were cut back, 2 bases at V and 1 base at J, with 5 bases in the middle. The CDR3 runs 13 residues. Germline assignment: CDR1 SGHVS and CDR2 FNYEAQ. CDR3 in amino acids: CASSLMAQETQYF. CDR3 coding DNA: TGTGCCAGCAGCTTAATGGCCCAAGAGACCCAGTACTTC.

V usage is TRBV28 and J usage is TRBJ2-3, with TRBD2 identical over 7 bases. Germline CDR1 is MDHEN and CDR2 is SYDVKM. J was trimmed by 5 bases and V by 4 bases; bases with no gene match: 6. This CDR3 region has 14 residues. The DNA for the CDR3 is TGTGCCAGCAGTTCCCTCGCGGGAGAAGATACGCAGTATTTT. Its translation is CASSSLAGEDTQYF.

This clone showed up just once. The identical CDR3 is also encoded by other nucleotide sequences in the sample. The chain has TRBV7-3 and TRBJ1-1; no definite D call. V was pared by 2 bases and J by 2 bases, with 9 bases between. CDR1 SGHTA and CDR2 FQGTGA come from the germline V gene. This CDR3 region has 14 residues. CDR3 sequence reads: CASSLGGGNTEAFF. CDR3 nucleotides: TGTGCCAGCAGCTTAGGTGGCGGTAACACTGAAGCTTTCTTT.

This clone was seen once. The CDR3 region is CASSLVRDFSPEQYF. In DNA, the CDR3 is TGTGCCAGCAGCTTAGTCCGGGACTTCTCCCCCGAGCAGTACTTC. The rearrangement joins TRBV11-1 to TRBJ2-7; D perhaps matches TRBD2 (6 bases). Germline V gene sequence: CDR1 SGHAT, CDR2 FQDESV (reference sequence). The CDR3 totals 15 residues. V was cut by 1 base and J by 6 bases, with 16 bases left in between.

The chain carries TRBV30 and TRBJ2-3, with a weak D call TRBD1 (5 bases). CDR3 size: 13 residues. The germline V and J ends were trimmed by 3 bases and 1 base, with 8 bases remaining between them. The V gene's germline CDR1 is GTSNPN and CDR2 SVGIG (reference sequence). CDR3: CAWSPQGTDTQYF. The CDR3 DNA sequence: TGTGCCTGGAGCCCACAGGGCACAGATACGCAGTATTTT.

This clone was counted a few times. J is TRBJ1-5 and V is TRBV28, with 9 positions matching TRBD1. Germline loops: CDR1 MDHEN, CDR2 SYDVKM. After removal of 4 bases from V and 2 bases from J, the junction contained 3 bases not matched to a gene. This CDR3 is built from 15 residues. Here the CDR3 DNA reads TGTGCCAGCAGTTCGGGACAGGGCGGCAATCAGCCCCAGCATTTT. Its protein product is CASSSGQGGNQPQHF.

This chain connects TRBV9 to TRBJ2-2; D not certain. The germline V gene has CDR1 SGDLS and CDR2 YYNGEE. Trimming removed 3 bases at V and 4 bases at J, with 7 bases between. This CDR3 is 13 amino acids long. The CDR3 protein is CASSDRSTGELFF. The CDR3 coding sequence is TGTGCCAGCAGCGACAGAAGCACCGGGGAGCTGTTTTTT. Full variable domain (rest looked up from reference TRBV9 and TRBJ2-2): DSGVTQTPKHLITATGQRVTLRCSPRSGDLSVYWYQQSLDQGLQFLIQYYNGEERAKGNILERFSAQQFPDLHSELNLSSLELGDSALYFCASSDRSTGELFFGEGSRLTVL.